Sequencing of this TCR beta chain was carried out in a study of T cell repertoires in cytomegalovirus infection. Via MiXCR, TCRdb re-called the reads, giving one row per CDR3 protein. This repertoire shows 700,000 to 950,000 distinct CDR3 sequences, around a third found once; its top ten account for roughly 12%. As regards this clonotype: Its antigen is unidentified.

Specimen: cultured CD8+ T cells from PBMCs, collected from culture after CMV antigen stimulation. The clonotype comes from a human donor in good health (CMV status not recorded). Some clones in this sample may be carry-over from other donors' samples.

The CDR3 bases are TGTGCCAGCAGCCAAGAACTGGCAGTTGGATGGGCCGGGGAGCTGTTTTTT. Protein product: CASSQELAVGWAGELFF. J is TRBJ2-2 and V is TRBV14; D gene uncertain. Germline lookup yields CDR1 SGHDN and CDR2 FVKESK. The V end was cut by 0 bases, the J end by 6 bases, with 17 bases between. CDR3 length: 17 residues.